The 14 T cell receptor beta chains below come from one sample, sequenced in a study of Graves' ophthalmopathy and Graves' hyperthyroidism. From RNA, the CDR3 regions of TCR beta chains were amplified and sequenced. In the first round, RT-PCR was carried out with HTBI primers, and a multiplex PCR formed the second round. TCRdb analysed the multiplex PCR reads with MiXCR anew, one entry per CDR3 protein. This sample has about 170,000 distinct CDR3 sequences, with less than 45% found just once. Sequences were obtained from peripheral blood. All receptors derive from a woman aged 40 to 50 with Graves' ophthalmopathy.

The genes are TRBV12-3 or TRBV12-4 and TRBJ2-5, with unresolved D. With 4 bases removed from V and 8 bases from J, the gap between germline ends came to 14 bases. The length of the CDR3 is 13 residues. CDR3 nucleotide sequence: TGTGCCAGCAGTTACCTACAGAAGGACACCCAGTACTTC. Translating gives CASSYLQKDTQYF.

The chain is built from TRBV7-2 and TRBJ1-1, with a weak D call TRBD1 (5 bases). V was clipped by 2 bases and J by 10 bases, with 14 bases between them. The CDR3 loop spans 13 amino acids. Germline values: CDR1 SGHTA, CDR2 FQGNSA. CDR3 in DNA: TGTGCCAGCAGCTTACAAAGAAATCAGGGAGCTTTCTTT. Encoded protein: CASSLQRNQGAFF.

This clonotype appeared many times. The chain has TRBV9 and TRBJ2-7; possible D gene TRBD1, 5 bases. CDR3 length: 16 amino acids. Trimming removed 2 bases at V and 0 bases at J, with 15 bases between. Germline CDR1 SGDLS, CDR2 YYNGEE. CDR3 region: CASSVTSGFPSYEQYF. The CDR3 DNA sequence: TGTGCCAGCAGCGTCACCTCAGGGTTCCCCTCCTACGAGCAGTACTTC.

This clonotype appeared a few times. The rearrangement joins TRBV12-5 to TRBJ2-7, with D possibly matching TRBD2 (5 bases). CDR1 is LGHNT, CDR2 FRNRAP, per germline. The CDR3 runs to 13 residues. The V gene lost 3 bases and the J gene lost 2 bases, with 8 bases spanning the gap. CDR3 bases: TGTGCTAGTGGTTTTGGACTTACCTACGAGCAGTACTTC. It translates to CASGFGLTYEQYF.

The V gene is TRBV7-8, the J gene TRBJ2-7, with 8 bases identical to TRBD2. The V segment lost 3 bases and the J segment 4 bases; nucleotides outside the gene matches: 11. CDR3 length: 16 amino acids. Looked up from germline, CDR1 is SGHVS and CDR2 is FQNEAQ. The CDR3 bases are TGTGCCAGCAGCTTTCAGGGACTAGGGGGAGTTTACGAGCAGTACTTC. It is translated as CASSFQGLGGVYEQYF.

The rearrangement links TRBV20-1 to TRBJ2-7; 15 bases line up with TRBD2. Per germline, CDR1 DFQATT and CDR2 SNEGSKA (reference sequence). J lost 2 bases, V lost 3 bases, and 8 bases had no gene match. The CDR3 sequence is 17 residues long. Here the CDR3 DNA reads TGCAGTGCTAGTGGGACTAGCGGGAGGATTGGTCCCTACGAGCAGTACTTC. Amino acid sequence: CSASGTSGRIGPYEQYF.

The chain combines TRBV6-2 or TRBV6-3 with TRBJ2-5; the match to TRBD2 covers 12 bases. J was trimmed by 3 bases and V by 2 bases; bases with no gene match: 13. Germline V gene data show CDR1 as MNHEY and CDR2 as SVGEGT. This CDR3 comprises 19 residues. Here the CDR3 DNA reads TGTGCCAGCAGTTACCCGCCTACTATACGGACTAGCGGGAAAGAGACCCAGTACTTC. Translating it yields CASSYPPTIRTSGKETQYF.

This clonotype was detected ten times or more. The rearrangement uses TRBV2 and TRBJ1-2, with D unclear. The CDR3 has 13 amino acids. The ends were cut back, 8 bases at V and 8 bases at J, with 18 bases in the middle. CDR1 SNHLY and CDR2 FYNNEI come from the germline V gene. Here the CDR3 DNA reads TGTGCCAGCGGCCGAAGGACTCTCACCGGCTACACCTTC. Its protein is CASGRRTLTGYTF.

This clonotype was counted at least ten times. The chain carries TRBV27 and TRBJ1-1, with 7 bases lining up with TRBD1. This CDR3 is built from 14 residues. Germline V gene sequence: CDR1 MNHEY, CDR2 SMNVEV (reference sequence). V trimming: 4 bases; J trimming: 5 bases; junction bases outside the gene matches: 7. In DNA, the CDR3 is TGTGCCAGCAGTTCGACAGGGTGGGGTACTGAAGCTTTCTTT. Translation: CASSSTGWGTEAFF.

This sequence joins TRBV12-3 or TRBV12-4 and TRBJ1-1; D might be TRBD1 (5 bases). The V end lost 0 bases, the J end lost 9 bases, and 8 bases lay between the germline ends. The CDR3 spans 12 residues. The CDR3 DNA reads TGTGCCAGCAGTTTAGCGGGGGGGAAAGCTTTCTTT. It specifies CASSLAGGKAFF.

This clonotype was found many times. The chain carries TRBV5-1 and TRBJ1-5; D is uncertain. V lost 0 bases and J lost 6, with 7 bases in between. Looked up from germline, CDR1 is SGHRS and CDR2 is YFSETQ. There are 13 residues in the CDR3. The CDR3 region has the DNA TGCGCCAGCAGCTTGGAGGGTTTTCAGCCCCAGCATTTT. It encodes CASSLEGFQPQHF.

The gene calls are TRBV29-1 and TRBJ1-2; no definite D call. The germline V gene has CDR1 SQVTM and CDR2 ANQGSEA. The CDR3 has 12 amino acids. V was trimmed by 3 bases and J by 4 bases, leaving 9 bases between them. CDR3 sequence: CSVDVSIYGYTF. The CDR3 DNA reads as TGCAGCGTTGACGTTAGCATCTATGGCTACACCTTC.

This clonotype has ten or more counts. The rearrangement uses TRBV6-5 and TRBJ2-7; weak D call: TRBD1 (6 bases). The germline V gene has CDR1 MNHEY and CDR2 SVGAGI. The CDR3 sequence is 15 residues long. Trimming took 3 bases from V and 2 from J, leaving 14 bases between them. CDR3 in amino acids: CASSYATGTAYEQYF. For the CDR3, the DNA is TGTGCCAGCAGTTATGCGACAGGTACAGCCTACGAGCAGTACTTC.

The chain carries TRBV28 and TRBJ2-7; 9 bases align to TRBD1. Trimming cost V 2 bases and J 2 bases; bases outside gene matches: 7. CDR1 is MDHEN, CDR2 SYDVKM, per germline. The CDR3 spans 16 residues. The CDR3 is CASSLGGTGRPYEQYF. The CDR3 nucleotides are TGTGCCAGCAGTTTAGGAGGGACAGGGCGACCCTACGAGCAGTACTTC.